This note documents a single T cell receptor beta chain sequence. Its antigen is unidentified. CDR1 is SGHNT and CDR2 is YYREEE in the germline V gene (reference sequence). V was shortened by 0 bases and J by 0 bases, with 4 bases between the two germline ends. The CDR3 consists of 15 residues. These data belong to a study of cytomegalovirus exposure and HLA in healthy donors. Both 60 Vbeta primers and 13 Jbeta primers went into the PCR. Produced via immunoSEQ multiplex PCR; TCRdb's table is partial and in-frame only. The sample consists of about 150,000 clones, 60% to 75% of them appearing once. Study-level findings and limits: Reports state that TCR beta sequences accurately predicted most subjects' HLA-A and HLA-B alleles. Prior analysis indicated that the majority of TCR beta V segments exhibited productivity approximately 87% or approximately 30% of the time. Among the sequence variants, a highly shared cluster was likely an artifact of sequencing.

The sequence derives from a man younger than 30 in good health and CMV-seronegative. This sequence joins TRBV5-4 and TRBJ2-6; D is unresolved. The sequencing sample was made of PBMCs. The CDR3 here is CASSLAGSGANVLTF. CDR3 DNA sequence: TGTGCCAGCAGCTTGGCGGGCTCTGGGGCCAACGTCCTGACTTTC.